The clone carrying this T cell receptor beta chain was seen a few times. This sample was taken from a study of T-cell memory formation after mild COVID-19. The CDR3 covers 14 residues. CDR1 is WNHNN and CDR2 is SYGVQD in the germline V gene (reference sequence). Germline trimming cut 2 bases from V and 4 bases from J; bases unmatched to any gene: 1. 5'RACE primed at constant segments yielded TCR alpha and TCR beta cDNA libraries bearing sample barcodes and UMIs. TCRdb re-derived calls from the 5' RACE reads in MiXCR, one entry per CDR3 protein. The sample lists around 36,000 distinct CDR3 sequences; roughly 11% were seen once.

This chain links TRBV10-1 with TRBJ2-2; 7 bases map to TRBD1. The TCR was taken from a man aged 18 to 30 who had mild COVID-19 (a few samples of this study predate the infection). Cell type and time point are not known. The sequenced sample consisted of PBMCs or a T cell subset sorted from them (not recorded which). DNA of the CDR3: TGCGCCAGCAGTGAGGGGGACAGCACCGGGGAGCTGTTTTTT. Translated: CASSEGDSTGELFF.